This T cell receptor beta chain appears in the sequencing data of a study of somatic mutations in cytotoxic T cells in rheumatoid arthritis (dated by TCRdb to about 2017). About the full investigation: Some V beta antibody-stained T-cell populations were flow-sorted on a FACSAria II or Sony SH800 at nearly 100% purity, and sorted V beta1+ cells also underwent TCRB sequencing. TCRB deep sequencing covered some 65 patients with rheumatoid arthritis along with 20 to 25 healthy controls. Patients and controls did not essentially differ in median age, which was nearly identical between the groups. Whether expanded CD8+ T-cell clones in untreated, newly diagnosed rheumatoid arthritis carry somatic mutations was the study question, and clonality was characterized with TCRB deep sequencing. What the research found in general, with its limitations: The largest CD8+ clone made up more than 20% of CD8+ cells in 8 of 65 patients, and blood and synovial fluid shared several identical CD8+ TCRB sequences. The finding that TRBV07 was slightly underrepresented in patients was left unadjusted for multiple comparisons. Healthy controls showed no age-related increase in CD8+ clonality, whereas patients did (Spearman r ≈ 0.49). It was unknown which antigens the expanded CD8+ clones targeted, and their absence from virus-specific databases did not exclude viral specificity. There was no significant difference in CD8+ T-cell clonality between rheumatoid arthritis patients and age-matched healthy controls.

The germline V and J ends show losses of 5 bases and 2 bases respectively, and no gene match explains 7 bases of the junction. CDR1 SGHVS and CDR2 FNYEAQ were looked up in the germline V gene. The CDR3 sequence holds 15 residues, the cysteine and phenylalanine included. Only CDR3 DNA remains: 45 bases, in frame from the first base. With regard to this clone: Which antigen it targets is not known. No base quality values were provided; no much bigger clone lies one nucleotide off.

TCRB CDR3 sequencing used the immunoSEQ assay on genomic DNA. The original pipeline was this. Analyses were restricted to productive TCRB rearrangements. Clonality was calculated as a Shannon entropy-based productive clonality index, and a clone was defined by a unique TCRB CDR3 sequence. To calculate repertoire overlap between two samples, the template counts of each clone were considered relative to each sample's total templates. V-gene usage from TCRB sequencing and V-gene usage measured by flow cytometry were correlated (Spearman r of approximately 0.59). TCRdb retrieved this table from immuneACCESS and kept in-frame rearrangements only. Not all clones are present; in checked studies, unresolved V genes account for under half, and no reason is known for the remainder. V, J and clone size were drawn from that table, and D and trimming were deduced from the DNA. Here the sample has some 25,000 clones; roughly 70% occur a single time. Together, the top ten hold around 10% of the sample.

The approximately 22 healthy controls were blood donors whose buffy coats were used; they had a median age of about 59 years (range roughly 20-75), and roughly 50% were female. Positive magnetic bead selection on an AutoMACS was used to isolate CD4+ and CD8+ cells, with flow cytometry used to check purity. Peripheral blood mononuclear cells were isolated by Ficoll-Paque PLUS density gradient separation. Using Nucleospin Tissue or Tissue XS kits, DNA was extracted from CD4-enriched, CD8-enriched or PBMC samples, with quantification by a Qubit 2.0 fluorometer. The sequence was obtained from a woman younger than 30 in good health. Sequencing was carried out using CD8+ T cells sorted from blood. This receptor chain uses TRBV7-6 and TRBJ1-1, with 8 central nucleotides matching TRBD1. The CDR3 here reads CASSPGTGGNTEAFF. The DNA sequence reads TGTGCCAGCAGCCCGGGGACAGGAGGTAACACTGAAGCTTTCTTT.